This TCR beta chain was sequenced for a study of shared clonotypes between healthy human individuals (dated by TCRdb to 2019 to 2021). Context from the whole study: Two women and a few men aged 18 to 49 years were included in the cohort. For each donor, CD4 naive and CD4 memory were each given three plates, CD8 naive was given two plates, and CD8 memory was given one plate. The study deeply sequenced blood TCR repertoires of several healthy adults to estimate repertoire size and the extent of clonotype sharing between individuals. Libraries were prepared and TCR repertoires were sequenced by different laboratories using diverse techniques, in order to increase sequencing depth and limit assay-specific biases. Leukapheresis yielded between about 0.9 and 8.9 billion PBMCs per donor.

The cysteine opens and the phenylalanine closes a CDR3 of 14 amino acids. The read is trimmed to its CDR3 DNA, 42 bases read in frame from base 1. Sequences MNHNS (CDR1) and SASEGT (CDR2) are obtained from the germline V gene. The V and J ends are trimmed by 7 bases and 2 bases, leaving 13 bases between them. About this clone: The antigen it binds to is not known. Within one base of it there is no much larger clone, and no base qualities were kept.

Using the deep immunoSEQ assay, TCR CDR3 regions were amplified from genomic DNA by multiplex PCR. Genomic DNA extracted from each cell subset was distributed evenly over all wells of several immunoSEQ 96-well plates, and each plate served as one replicate. For sorted subsets, each replicate PCR was loaded with roughly 190 ng genomic DNA, equivalent to 30,000 to 35,000 T cell genomes. Purified libraries were quantified with a Qubit 3.0 fluorometer, sized on a Bioanalyzer 2100, and re-quantified with the KAPA Library Quantification kit. Each immunoSEQ 96-well plate was sequenced on its own single-read 150-cycle Illumina NextSeq 550 flow cell. The original methods were these. Because the immunoSEQ output included only junctional sequences and no quality scores, the filtering could not be the same as the filtering used for full-length reads. Sequences were annotated with PyIR, a Python wrapper for IgBLAST v1.9, and V/J genes and CDR3 were assigned using IMGT germline references. Reads were removed for weak V/J assignments (E-value above 1e-6), missing CDR3, stop codons, out-of-frame junctions, or ambiguous translated residues. V3J clonotypes were defined by identical inferred V gene, J gene, and CDR3 amino acid sequence. Percentage overlap between repertoires was calculated by dividing the number of shared unique clonotypes by the size of the smaller repertoire. RTK rarefaction, the Chao1 estimator, and Recon v2.1 estimates of unobserved clonotypes were used to assess repertoire richness. Generation probabilities for all TCRbeta clonotypes obtained by the gDNA method from a handful of donors were computed using OLGA. TCRdb retrieved this table from immuneACCESS and kept in-frame rearrangements only. Not all clones are present; in checked studies, unresolved V genes account for under half, and no reason is known for the remainder. V, J and clone size are taken as reported in that table, and D and trimming were inferred from the DNA itself. The sample has approximately 2.3 million clones on record, 93% of them singletons. The ten largest clones take up 0.35% to 0.5% of the sample.

The donors were healthy, HIV-negative adults with no recently reported acute infections or vaccinations. All donors were Caucasian adults living in Nashville, Tennessee, USA. Magnetic negative selection was used to enrich CD4+ T cells, after which naive cells were positively selected on CD45RA and the negative fraction became the memory subset. Blood was collected by leukapheresis, and PBMCs were isolated by Ficoll-Histopaque density gradient centrifugation and then cryopreserved in liquid nitrogen vapor phase. Analytical flow cytometry was used to check the purity and quantity of each magnetically sorted T cell population. From each sorted fraction, genomic DNA was isolated and quantified by UV absorbance on a Nanodrop 2000c. General study outcomes and caveats: When a few donors were compared, the shared fraction of clonotypes was around 4.6% for naive CD4, around 3.6% for naive CD8, roughly 2.5% for memory CD4, and 0.3% to 0.5% for memory CD8. Naive subsets generally had larger estimated clonotype richness than memory subsets. Sampling was restricted to blood, and TCR repertoires in tissues likely differ from the TCR repertoires found in blood. Incomplete sequencing was indicated by rarefaction of sorted-subset datasets, despite the large sequencing depth. Compared with non-shared clonotypes, clonotypes shared by all four sorted-subset donors had higher generation probabilities. The small number of donors limited the genetic and exposure-history diversity represented. Based on pairwise subsampling, the degree of clonotype sharing among donors was expected to be affected by sequencing depth.

This TCR was sampled from a man between 18 and 29 years old in good health. Some clones in this sample may be carry-over from other donors' samples. The specimen sequenced was naive CD4+ T cells from PBMCs. Explained via the paper, the cell subset or site label denotes: CD45RA+ positively selected. The chain employs TRBV6-1 and TRBJ2-3; TRBD2 might be the D gene, on 6 matching bases. The CDR3 protein is CASIIGGNTDTQYF. The nucleotides read TGTGCCAGCATCATTGGGGGGAACACAGATACGCAGTATTTT.